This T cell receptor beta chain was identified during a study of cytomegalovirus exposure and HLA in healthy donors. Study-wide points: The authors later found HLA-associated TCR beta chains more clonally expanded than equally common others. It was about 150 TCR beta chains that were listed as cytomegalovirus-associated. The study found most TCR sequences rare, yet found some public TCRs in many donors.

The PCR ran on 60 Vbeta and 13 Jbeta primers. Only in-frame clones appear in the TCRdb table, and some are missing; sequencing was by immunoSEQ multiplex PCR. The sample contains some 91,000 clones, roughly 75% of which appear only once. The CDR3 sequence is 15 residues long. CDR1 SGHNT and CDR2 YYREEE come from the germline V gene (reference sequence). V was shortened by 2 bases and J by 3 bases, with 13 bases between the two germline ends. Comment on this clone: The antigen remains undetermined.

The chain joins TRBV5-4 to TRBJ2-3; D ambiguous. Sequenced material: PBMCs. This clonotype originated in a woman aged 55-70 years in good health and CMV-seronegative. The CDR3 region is CASSFGGRGTDTQYF. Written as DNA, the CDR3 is TGTGCCAGCAGCTTCGGCGGCCGAGGAACAGATACGCAGTATTTT.